This entry describes one T cell receptor (beta chain). This entry belongs to a study of regulatory T cells in long-lasting Graves disease. TCR beta libraries were built with iRepertoire HTBI primers and Arm-PCR of CDR3 regions. TCRdb re-derived calls from the multiplex PCR reads in MiXCR, one entry per CDR3 protein. This table holds hundreds of thousands of distinct CDR3 sequences, 16% found once. As to time point: newly diagnosed GD, antithyroid drugs for less than 3 months. Making the TCR library involved RNA that had been extracted from PBMCs. Another study also made use of these data, one on T cells in Graves' hyperthyroidism and ophthalmopathy. This second study notes: Ophthalmopathy, which appeared later, was predicted by the model a median approximately 6 months before onset.

The sample in question was peripheral blood mononuclear cells (PBMCs), obtained at new diagnosis, from a patient treated with antithyroid drugs. The TCR comes from a woman aged 30 to 39 with Graves disease.

The CDR3: CASSAGVGVGEQFF. Written as DNA, the CDR3 is TGTGCCAGCAGTGCCGGAGTAGGCGTGGGTGAGCAGTTCTTC. The rearrangement joins TRBV6-4 to TRBJ2-1; no reliable D call. The ends were cut back, 4 bases at V and 9 bases at J, with 16 bases in the middle. CDR3 length: 14 amino acids. In germline, CDR1 is MRHNA, CDR2 SNTAGT.